This T cell receptor (beta chain) was obtained from a study of T cells in Graves' hyperthyroidism and ophthalmopathy. On the study more broadly: Before any treatment, at initial diagnosis, peripheral blood was collected. Whole-study results and caveats: With a median lead of approximately 6.4 months before onset, the model predicted ophthalmopathy.

Investigators excluded patients with uncontrolled infection, other autoimmune disease, pregnancy or lactation. This clonotype occurred a few times. Its antigen is currently unknown. The CDR3 has 18 amino acids. The V gene end was trimmed by 4 bases and the J gene end by 0 bases; junction bases not matched to a gene: 9. The germline gives CDR1 DFQATT, CDR2 SNEGSKA (reference sequence). The CDR3 regions of TCR beta were amplified from RNA transcripts. The TCR CDR3 first-round RT-PCR relied on the HTBI primer set. In TCRdb, the multiplex PCR reads were re-called with MiXCR into one record per CDR3 protein. The sample lists roughly 380,000 distinct CDR3 sequences; about 13% were seen once.

The specimen was blood. This sequence was found in a man aged 25 to 40 with Graves' hyperthyroidism that later progressed to Graves' ophthalmopathy. This chain joins TRBV20-1 and TRBJ2-3, with 14 bases lining up with TRBD2. CDR3 bases: TGCAGTGCTAATGGGGGGACTAGCGGGGGAGCGAGCACAGATACGCAGTATTTT. As protein: CSANGGTSGGASTDTQYF.